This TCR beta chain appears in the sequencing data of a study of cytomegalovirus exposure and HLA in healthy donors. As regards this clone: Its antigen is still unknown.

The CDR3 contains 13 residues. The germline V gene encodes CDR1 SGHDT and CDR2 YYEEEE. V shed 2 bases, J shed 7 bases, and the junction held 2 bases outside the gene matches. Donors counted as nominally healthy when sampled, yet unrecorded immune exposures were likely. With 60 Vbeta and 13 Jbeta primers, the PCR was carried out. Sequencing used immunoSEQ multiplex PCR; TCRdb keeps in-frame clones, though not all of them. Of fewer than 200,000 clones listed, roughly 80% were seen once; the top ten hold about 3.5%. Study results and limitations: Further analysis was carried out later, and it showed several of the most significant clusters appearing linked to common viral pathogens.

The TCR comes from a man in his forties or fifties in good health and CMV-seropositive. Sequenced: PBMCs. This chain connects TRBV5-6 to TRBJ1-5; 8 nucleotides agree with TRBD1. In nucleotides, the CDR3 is TGTGCCAGCAGCTTACAGGGGGAACAGCCCCAGCATTTT. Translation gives CASSLQGEQPQHF.